This entry concerns a single TCR beta chain. At least ten counts were recorded for this clone. This clone's antigen is unknown. Qualities for individual bases were not recorded, and no much larger clone is one base off. This entry is derived from a study of T cells after posttransplantation cyclophosphamide (dated by TCRdb to about 2016). For the wider study: The study tracked T cell repertoire reconstitution by TRB sequencing after myeloablative bone marrow transplantation using posttransplantation cyclophosphamide as GVHD prophylaxis. Samples from some 40 PTCy-treated patients, along with samples from some 16 of their related bone marrow donors, underwent antigen receptor sequencing. Blood from all 35 or so PTCy patients who had 1-year posttransplant specimens underwent TRB sequencing. Because TRA and TRB clonality were tightly correlated in 9 samples, subsequent TCR analyses were focused on TRB only. Public TRB sequences were checked against a database of over 3,600 sequences associated with responses to pathogens, tumor antigens, self-antigens and alloantigens. In 3 patients, TRB sequencing was also performed on up to about 3 more blood samples taken 2 to 5.2 years after transplant, and in 4 patients, pretransplant blood was also TRB-sequenced.

TRB sequencing was run on genomic DNA with either the immunoSEQ assay at survey resolution or the hsTCRB kit. The study's own analysis went as follows. Initial read processing used immunoSEQ software, and repertoire analyses used the LymphoSeq R package. Clonality was computed as 1 minus normalized Shannon entropy, and a Gini coefficient was also calculated for each TRB dataset. To infer phenotypes in unsorted samples, TRB sequences from sorted subsets of the recipient or donor were mapped onto unsorted samples from the same recipient. In TCRdb, the immuneACCESS table is reduced to in-frame sequences with V and J assigned. These tables do not hold every clone; where another copy was compared, an unresolved V gene accounts for under half, and the others remain unexplained. The V and J calls and the clone size are those of that table, but D and trimming were determined from the DNA. Here the sample lists tens of thousands of clones, none seen once only. Together, the top ten hold 2.7% of the sample.

The V end loses 7 bases and the J end loses 7 bases, and a stretch of 10 bases separates them. The germline V gene specifies SNHLY as CDR1 and FYNNEI as CDR2. The CDR3 contains 11 residues, cysteine and phenylalanine counted. Only the CDR3 region is kept as DNA, spanning 33 bases read in frame from base 1. Related bone marrow donors provided peripheral blood samples on the day of marrow donation. Mononuclear cells from peripheral blood and bone marrow were separated by Ficoll-Hypaque density centrifugation and then cryopreserved. On the study overall, not on this receptor specifically: Across the roughly 48 patients, TRB clonality was highly associated with recipient CMV seropositivity and CMV reactivation, and diversity with PTCy was similar to that in the CNI/methotrexate controls. The TRB repertoires of T cells infiltrating skin or the GI tract showed only limited overlap with the TRB repertoires found in blood. Donor-recipient similarity was low at 1-2 months but rose over the first year, and later blood repertoires were often dominated by donor CD8+ memory clones.

The receptor was derived from a woman aged 60-70 years in good health, CMV-negative, and a related stem cell transplant donor. Sequenced material: PBMCs. This receptor chain uses TRBV2 and TRBJ1-2; no D gene call is confident. CDR3 region: CASTLLGGYTF. Read as DNA, the sequence is TGTGCCAGCACCTTACTCGGTGGCTACACCTTC.